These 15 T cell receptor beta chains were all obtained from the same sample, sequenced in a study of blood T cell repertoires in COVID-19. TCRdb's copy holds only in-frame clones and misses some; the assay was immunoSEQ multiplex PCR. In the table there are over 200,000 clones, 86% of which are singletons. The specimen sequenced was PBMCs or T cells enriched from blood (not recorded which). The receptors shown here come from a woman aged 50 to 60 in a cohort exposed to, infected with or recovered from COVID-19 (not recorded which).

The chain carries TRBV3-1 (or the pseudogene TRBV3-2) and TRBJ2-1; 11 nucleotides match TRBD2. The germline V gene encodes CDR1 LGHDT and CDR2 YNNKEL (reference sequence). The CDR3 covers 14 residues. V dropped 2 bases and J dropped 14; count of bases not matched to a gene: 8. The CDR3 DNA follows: TGTGCCAGCAGCCAAAAAGCGTTAGCGGGGGGGGAGTTCTTC. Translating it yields CASSQKALAGGEFF.

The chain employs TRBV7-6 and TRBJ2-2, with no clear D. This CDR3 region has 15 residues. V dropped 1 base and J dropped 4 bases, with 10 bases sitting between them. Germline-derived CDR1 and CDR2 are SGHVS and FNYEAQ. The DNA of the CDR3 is TGTGCCAGCAGCTTAGGTTCCCTGAGCACCGGGGAGCTGTTTTTT. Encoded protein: CASSLGSLSTGELFF. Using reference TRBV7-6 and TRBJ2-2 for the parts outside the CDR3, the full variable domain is GAGVSQSPRYKVTKRGQDVALRCDPISGHVSLYWYRQALGQGPEFLTYFNYEAQQDKSGLPNDRFSAERPEGSISTLTIQRTEQRDSAMYRCASSLGSLSTGELFFGEGSRLTVL.

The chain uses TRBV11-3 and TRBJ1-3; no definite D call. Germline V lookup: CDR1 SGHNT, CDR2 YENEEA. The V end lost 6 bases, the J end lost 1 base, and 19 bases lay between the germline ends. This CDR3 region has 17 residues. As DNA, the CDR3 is TGTGCCAGCAGTTACCGGCCGGAGGGTCCTTCTGGAAACACCATATATTTT. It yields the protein CASSYRPEGPSGNTIYF.

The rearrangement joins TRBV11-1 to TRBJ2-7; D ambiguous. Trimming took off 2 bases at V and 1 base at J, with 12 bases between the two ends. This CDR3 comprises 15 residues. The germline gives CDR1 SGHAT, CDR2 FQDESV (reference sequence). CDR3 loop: CASSLFQATSYEQYF. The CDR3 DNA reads TGTGCCAGCAGCTTATTCCAAGCGACTTCCTACGAGCAGTACTTC.

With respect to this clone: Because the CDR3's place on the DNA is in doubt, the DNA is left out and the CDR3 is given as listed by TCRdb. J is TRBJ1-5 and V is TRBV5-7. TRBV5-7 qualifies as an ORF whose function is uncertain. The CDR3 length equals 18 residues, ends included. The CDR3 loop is CASSLCARVEGSNQPQHF.

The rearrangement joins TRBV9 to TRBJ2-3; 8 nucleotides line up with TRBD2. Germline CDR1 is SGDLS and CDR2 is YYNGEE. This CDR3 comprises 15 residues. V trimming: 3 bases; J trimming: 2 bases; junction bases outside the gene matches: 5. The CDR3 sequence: CASSAPGLDTDTQYF. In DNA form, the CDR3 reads TGTGCCAGCAGCGCCCCGGGACTAGACACAGATACGCAGTATTTT. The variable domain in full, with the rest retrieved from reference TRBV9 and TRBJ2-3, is DSGVTQTPKHLITATGQRVTLRCSPRSGDLSVYWYQQSLDQGLQFLIQYYNGEERAKGNILERFSAQQFPDLHSELNLSSLELGDSALYFCASSAPGLDTDTQYFGPGTRLTVL.

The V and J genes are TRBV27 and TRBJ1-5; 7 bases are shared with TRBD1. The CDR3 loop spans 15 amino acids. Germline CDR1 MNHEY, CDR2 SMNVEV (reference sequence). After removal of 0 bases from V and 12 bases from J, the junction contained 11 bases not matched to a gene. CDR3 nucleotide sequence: TGTGCCAGCAGTTTATCCCGGACAGGTGAGGGGCTCCAGCATTTT. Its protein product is CASSLSRTGEGLQHF.

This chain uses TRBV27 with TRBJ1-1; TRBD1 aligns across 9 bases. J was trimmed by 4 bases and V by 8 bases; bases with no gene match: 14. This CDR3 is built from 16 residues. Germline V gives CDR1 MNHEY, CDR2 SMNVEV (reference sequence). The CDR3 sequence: CASPTPNRGRSTEAFF. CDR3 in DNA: TGTGCCAGCCCTACTCCAAACAGGGGGCGAAGCACTGAAGCTTTCTTT.

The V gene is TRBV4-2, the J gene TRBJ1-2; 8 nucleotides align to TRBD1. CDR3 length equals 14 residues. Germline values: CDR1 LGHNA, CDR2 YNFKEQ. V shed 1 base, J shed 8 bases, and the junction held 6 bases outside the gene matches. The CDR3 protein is CASSQGSGGEGYTF. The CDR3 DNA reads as TGTGCCAGCAGCCAAGGGTCAGGGGGCGAGGGCTACACCTTC.

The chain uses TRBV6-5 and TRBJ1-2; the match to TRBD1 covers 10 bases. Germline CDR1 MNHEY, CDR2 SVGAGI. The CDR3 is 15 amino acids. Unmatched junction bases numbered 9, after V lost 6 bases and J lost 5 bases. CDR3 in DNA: TGTGCCAGCAGCTACGACAGGGGGCGCGGATATGGCTACACCTTC. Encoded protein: CASSYDRGRGYGYTF.

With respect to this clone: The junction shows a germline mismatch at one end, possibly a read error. CDR3 amino acids: CASRLSRVRNQPQHF. The CDR3 DNA reads TGTGCTAGCAGGCTTTCCAGGGTCCGCAATCAGCCCCAGCATTTT. The chain is built from TRBV7-7 and TRBJ1-5, with D possibly being TRBD1 (5 bases). The CDR3 runs to 15 residues. CDR1 and CDR2 from the germline V gene are SSHAT and FNYEAQ (reference sequence). Variable domain in full (rest from reference TRBV7-7 and TRBJ1-5): GAGVSQSPRYKVTKRGQDVTLRCDPISSHATLYWYQQALGQGPEFLTYFNYEAQPDKSGLPSDRFSAERPEGSISTLTIQRTEQRDSAMYRCASRLSRVRNQPQHFGDGTRLSIL.

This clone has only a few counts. The CDR3 DNA reads as TGTGCCAGCAAACCCAAATATGGACAGCAGAACACTGAAGCTTTCTTT. Its translation is CASKPKYGQQNTEAFF. The chain is built from TRBV2 and TRBJ1-1; TRBD1 might be the D (6 bases). The V end lost 7 bases, the J end lost 1 base, and 19 bases lay between the germline ends. Germline V gene data show CDR1 as SNHLY and CDR2 as FYNNEI. The CDR3 consists of 16 residues.

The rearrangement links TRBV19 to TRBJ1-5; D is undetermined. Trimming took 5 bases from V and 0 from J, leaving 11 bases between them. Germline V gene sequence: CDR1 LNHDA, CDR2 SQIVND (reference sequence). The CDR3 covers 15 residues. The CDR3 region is CASSEGDYSNQPQHF. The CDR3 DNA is TGTGCCAGTAGTGAGGGAGATTATAGCAATCAGCCCCAGCATTTT.

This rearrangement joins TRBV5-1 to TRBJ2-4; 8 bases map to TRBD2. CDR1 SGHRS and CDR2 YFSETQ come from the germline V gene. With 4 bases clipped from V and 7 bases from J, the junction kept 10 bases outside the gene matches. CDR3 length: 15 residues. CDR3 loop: CASSLNFGGGNIQYF. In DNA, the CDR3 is TGCGCCAGCAGCCTAAACTTCGGCGGGGGGAACATTCAGTACTTC.

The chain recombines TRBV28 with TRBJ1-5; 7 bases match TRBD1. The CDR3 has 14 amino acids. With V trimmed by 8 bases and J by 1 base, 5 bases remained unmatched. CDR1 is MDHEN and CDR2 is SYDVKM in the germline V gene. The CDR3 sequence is CASEGAGSNQPQHF. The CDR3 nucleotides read TGTGCCAGCGAGGGGGCGGGGAGCAATCAGCCCCAGCATTTT.